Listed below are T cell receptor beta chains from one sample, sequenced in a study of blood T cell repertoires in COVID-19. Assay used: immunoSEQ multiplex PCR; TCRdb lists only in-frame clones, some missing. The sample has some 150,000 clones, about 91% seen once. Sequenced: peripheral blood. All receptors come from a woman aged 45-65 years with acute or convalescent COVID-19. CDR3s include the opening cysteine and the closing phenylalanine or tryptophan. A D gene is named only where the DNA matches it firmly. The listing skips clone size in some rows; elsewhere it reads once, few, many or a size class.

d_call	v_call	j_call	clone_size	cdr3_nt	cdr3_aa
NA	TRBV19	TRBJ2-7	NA	TGTGCCAGTAGCTACAGGAACTCCTACGAGCAGTACTTC	CASSYRNSYEQYF
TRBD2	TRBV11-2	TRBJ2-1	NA	TGTGCCAGCAGCTTAGATCTCGGGGGGACCTACAATGAGCAGTTCTTC	CASSLDLGGTYNEQFF
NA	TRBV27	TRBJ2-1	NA	TGTGCCGCCCAGGGGGTGGGCGGGGGGAACAATGAGCAGTTCTTC	CAAQGVGGGNNEQFF
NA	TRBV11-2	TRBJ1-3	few	TGTGCCAGCAGCTTATGGTCCGCTCCGGGTCACTCTGGAAACACCATATATTTT	CASSLWSAPGHSGNTIYF
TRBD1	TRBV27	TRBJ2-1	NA	TGTGCCAGCAGTACAGGGACAGGGGTTGGCAATGAGCAGTTCTTC	CASSTGTGVGNEQFF
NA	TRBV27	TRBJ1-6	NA	TGTGCCAGCAGTCCATCCGTCGGGGGTCGGAATTCACCCCTCCACTTT	CASSPSVGGRNSPLHF
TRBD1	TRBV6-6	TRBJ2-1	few	TGTGCCAGCAGCCCGGTGACAGGGAACAATGAGCAGTTCTTC	CASSPVTGNNEQFF
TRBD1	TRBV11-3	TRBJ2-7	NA	TGTGCCAGCGGAAGGACAGGGTACGAGCAGTACTTC	CASGRTGYEQYF
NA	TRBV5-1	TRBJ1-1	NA	TGCGCCAGCAGCTTCGGGGGGGACACTGAAGCTTTCTTT	CASSFGGDTEAFF
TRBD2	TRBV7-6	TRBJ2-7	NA	TGTGCCAGCAGCCATCGCGGGGGAGGTCGGAACGAGCAGTACTTC	CASSHRGGGRNEQYF
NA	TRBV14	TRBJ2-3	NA	TGTGCCAGCAGCCAAGAACCCCTGGACTACTACACTAGCACAGATACGCAGTATTTT	CASSQEPLDYYTSTDTQYF
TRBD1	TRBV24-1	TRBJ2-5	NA	TGTGCCACCAGTGAGTGGACAGGTGGGCAAGAGACCCAGTACTTC	CATSEWTGGQETQYF
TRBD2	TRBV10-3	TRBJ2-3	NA	TGTGCCATCAGTGAGTCCGCGGGGGGTAGCACAGATACGCAGTATTTT	CAISESAGGSTDTQYF
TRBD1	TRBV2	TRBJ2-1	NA	TGTGCCAGCAGTAATGGACAGGGGGCTCTACGTGAGCAGTTCTTC	CASSNGQGALREQFF
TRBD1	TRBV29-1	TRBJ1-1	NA	TGCAGCGTTGCCTTAAGGACAGGGGGCGCATACACTGAAGCTTTCTTT	CSVALRTGGAYTEAFF
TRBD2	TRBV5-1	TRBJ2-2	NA	TGCGCCAGCAGCGAGGGACTAGCCGGCACCGGGGAGCTGTTTTTT	CASSEGLAGTGELFF
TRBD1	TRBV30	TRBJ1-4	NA	TGTGCCTGGATTAGGGACAGGGGGTTTTCTAATGAAAAACTGTTTTTT	CAWIRDRGFSNEKLFF
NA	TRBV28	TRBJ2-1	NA	TGTGCCGGAAGGACGGGGAGGAATGAGCAGTTCTTC	CAGRTGRNEQFF
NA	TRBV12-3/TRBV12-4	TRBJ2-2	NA	TGTGCCAGCAATCAACAGGGAGCCGGGGAGCTGTTTTTT	CASNQQGAGELFF
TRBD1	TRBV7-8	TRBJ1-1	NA	TGTGCCAGCAGCCCTTACAGGGGGCTAACTGAAGCTTTCTTT	CASSPYRGLTEAFF
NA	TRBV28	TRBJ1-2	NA	TGTGCCAGCAGTTTAAAAGCTCGACTATGGGGTGGCTACACCTTC	CASSLKARLWGGYTF
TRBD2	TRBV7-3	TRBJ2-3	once	TGTGCCAGCAGCGCAGCCGGGGGGTATAATACGCAGTATTTT	CASSAAGGYNTQYF
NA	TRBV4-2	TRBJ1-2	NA	TGTGCCAGCAGCCAAGATCGGCCAGGGGCAGGCTATGGCTACACCTTC	CASSQDRPGAGYGYTF
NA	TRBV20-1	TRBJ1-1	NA	TGCAGTGCTAGTAAGACAGAGAACACTGAAGCTTTCTTT	CSASKTENTEAFF
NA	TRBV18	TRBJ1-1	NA	TGTGCCAGCTCACCTCAATCCACTGAAGCTTTCTTT	CASSPQSTEAFF
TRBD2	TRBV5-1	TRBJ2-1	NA	TGCGCCAGCAGCGTACCGGGACTAGCGGGAGGCAATGAGCAGTTCTTC	CASSVPGLAGGNEQFF
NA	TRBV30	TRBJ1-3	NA	TGTGCCTGGGAAGGAGGAGGAAACACCATATATTTT	CAWEGGGNTIYF
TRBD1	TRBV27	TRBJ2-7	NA	TGTGCCAGCAGTTCACCCAGGAGGACAGGGAAAGCCTACGAGCAGTACTTC	CASSSPRRTGKAYEQYF
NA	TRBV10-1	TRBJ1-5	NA	TGCGCCAGCAGTGGGGGCAGTCATAGCAATCAGCCCCAGCATTTT	CASSGGSHSNQPQHF
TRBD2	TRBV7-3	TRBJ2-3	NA	TGTGCCAGCAGCTCCGACCCCTTGACTAGCGGGGGGGGAGATACGCAGTATTTT	CASSSDPLTSGGGDTQYF
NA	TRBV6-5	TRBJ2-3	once	TGTGCCAGCAGTTATGGCGGCAGCCCAGATACGCAGTATTTT	CASSYGGSPDTQYF
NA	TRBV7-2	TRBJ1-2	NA	TGTGCCAGCAGCCAAGAGGGGGGGGCTCTCAACTATGGCTACACCTTC	CASSQEGGALNYGYTF
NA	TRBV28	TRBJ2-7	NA	TGTGCCAGCAGTCCCCTTTCCGGGGGAGGTCTATACGAGCAGTACTTC	CASSPLSGGGLYEQYF
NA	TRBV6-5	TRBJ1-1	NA	TGTGCCAGCAGGCGGGGGGGAGTGCGGAACACTGAAGCTTTCTTT	CASRRGGVRNTEAFF
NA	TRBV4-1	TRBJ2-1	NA	TGCGCCAGCAGCCAAGACCCGACTTACTACTCCTACAATGAGCAGTTCTTC	CASSQDPTYYSYNEQFF
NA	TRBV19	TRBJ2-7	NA	TGTGCCAGTAGTATAGGGACAGCCGTCTACGAGCAGTACTTC	CASSIGTAVYEQYF
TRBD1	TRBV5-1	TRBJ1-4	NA	TGCGCCAGCAGCGAACCGGGACAGGGTAAAGAAAAACTGTTTTTT	CASSEPGQGKEKLFF
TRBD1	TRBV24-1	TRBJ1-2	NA	TGTGCCACCAGTGACCCAGGACAGGCCTATGGCTACACCTTC	CATSDPGQAYGYTF
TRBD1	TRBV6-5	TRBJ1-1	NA	TGTGCCAGCAACCCGACAGGGGCCACTGAAGCTTTCTTT	CASNPTGATEAFF
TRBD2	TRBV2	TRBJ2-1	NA	TGTGCCAGCAGCGTACTAGCGGGGAAGGGATTCTTC	CASSVLAGKGFF
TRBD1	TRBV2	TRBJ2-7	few	TGTGCCAGCAGCAAGAGACAGGGGCGATCCTACGAGCAGTACTTC	CASSKRQGRSYEQYF
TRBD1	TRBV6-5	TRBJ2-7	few	TGTGCCAGCAGTTACTCGGGACAGGAGTACGAGCAGTACTTC	CASSYSGQEYEQYF
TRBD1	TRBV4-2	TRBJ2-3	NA	TGTGCCAGCAGCCAAGTCTTAGGGGGCGATGTCACAGATACGCAGTATTTT	CASSQVLGGDVTDTQYF
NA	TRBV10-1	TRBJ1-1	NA	TGCGCCAGCAGTGGGAGCAGGAACACTGAAGCTTTCTTT	CASSGSRNTEAFF
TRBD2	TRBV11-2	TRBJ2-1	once	TGTGCCAGCAGCTCCAGCGGGAGGGTATCCAATGAGCAGTTCTTC	CASSSSGRVSNEQFF
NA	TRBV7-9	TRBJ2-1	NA	TGTGCCGAGGGGGTAGCCCGGAGCTCCTACAATGAGCAGTTCTTC	CAEGVARSSYNEQFF
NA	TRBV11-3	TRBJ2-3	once	TGTGCCAGCAGCTTAGAGGGGGCATCAGATACGCAGTATTTT	CASSLEGASDTQYF
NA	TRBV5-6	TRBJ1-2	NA	TGTGCCAGCAGCTTGGGTACGGGCGGGACCTTC	CASSLGTGGTF
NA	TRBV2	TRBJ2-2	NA	NA	CASSSSSGRFPGELFF
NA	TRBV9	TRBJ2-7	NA	TGTGCCAGCACCCCGGGGCGGGGAAACTACGAGCAGTACTTC	CASTPGRGNYEQYF
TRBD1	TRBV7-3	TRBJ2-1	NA	TGTGCCAGCAGCACCTACCCGGGAACGGGACAGGAAAATGAGCAGTTCTTC	CASSTYPGTGQENEQFF
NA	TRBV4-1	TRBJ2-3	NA	TGCGCCAGCAGCCAAGATCGAGGTACTGCTAGCACAGATACGCAGTATTTT	CASSQDRGTASTDTQYF